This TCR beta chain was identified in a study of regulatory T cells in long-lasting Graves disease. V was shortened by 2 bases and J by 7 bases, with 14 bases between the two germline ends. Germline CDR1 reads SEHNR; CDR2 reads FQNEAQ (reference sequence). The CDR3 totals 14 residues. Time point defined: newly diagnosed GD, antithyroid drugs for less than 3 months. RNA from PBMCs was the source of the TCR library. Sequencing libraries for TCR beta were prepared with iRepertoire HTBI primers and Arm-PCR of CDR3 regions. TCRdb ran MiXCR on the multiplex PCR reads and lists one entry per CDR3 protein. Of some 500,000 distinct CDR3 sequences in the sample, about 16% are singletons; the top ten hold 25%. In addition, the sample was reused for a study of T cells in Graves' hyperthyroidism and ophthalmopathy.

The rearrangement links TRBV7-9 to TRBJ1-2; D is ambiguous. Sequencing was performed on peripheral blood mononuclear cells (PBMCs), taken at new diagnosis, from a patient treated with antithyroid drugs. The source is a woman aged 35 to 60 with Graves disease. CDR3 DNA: TGTGCCAGCAGCTTACCCCAGGTGGGCCGTGGCTACACCTTC. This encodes CASSLPQVGRGYTF.